This T cell receptor beta chain was recorded in a study of blood T cell repertoires in COVID-19 (dated by TCRdb to about 2020). For the wider study: Samples from collaborators originated in the United States, Italy and Spain and spanned both the acute and convalescent phases of COVID-19. HLA class I and class II types, where available, came from metadata supplied by the sample provider rather than from assay-based typing. The prospective study material was composed of cDNA or gDNA derived from T cells, B-cell-depleted T cells, or PBMCs. The dataset comprised deeply sampled blood TCRbeta repertoires from subjects exposed to, actively infected with, or recovered from COVID-19. Samples came from the ongoing ImmuneRACE study (first 160 participants) plus 1,254 subjects from 6 global collaborators. The repertoires were made available in a free public database intended to serve as a resource for research on the immune response to SARS-CoV-2. A de-identified subject ID, COVID-19 status, age in years and sex were almost always included in the sample metadata.

Collaborating institutions collected whole blood in K2EDTA tubes following their own protocols. For TCRbeta analysis, collaborators shipped samples in one of three forms: frozen whole blood, isolated PBMCs, or DNA extracted from either of those sample types. Study-wide findings and limitations: The quantity of clinical and demographic metadata differed by source and by participant and was supplied without curation.

TCRbeta CDR3 regions were amplified from genomic DNA using the immunoSEQ Assay, a bias-controlled multiplex PCR. Regarding the original processing steps: Nucleated cell counts per sample were estimated from amplification of reference gene primers within the assay. To quantify the absolute abundance of each unique TCRbeta CDR3 rearrangement, sequence reads were collapsed and filtered. For each sample, productive Simpson clonality was calculated by taking the square root of Simpson's diversity index across productive rearrangements. TCRdb took this table from immuneACCESS and kept in-frame rearrangements with V and J called. Such tables lack part of the clones; where checked against another copy, unresolved V genes explain under half of the gap, and the rest is unexplained. From that table come the V and J calls and clone size; the DNA was used to work out D and trimming. The sample data list fewer than 90,000 clones, and less than 85% of these were observed just once. The top ten clonotypes cover 19% of the sample.

The CDR3 runs 13 amino acids, cysteine and phenylalanine included. The CDR3 DNA has 39 bases and is translated from base 1. According to the germline V gene, CDR1 reads SNHLY and CDR2 reads FYNNEI. Trimming at the junction amounts to 1 base on V and 2 bases on J, and the germline ends lie 6 bases apart. Remarks on this clone: Its antigen remains undetermined. Per-base qualities were not stored, and no clone one base away is much larger.

Rearrangement joined TRBV2 to TRBJ2-7; the D gene is not confidently resolved. Sequencing was carried out using peripheral blood. The TCR sequence derives from a woman aged 80 or older with acute or convalescent COVID-19. The DNA sequence follows: TGTGCCAGCAGTGAAGACAGAGCCTACGAGCAGTACTTC. Its coded protein is CASSEDRAYEQYF.